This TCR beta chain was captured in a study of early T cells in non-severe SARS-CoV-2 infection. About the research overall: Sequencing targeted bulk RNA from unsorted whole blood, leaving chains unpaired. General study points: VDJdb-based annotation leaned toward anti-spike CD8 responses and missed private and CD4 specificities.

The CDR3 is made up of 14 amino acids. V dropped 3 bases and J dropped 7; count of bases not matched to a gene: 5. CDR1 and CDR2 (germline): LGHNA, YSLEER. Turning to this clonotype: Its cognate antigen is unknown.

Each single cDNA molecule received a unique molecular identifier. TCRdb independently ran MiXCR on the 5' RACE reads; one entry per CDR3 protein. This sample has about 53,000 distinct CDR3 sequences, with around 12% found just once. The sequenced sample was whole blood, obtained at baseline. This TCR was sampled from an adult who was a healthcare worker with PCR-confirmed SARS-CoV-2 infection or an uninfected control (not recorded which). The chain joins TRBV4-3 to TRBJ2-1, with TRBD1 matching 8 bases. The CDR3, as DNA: TGCGCCAGCAGCCACCCGCGGACAGGGAATGAGCAGTTCTTC. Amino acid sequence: CASSHPRTGNEQFF.